This is a list of T cell receptor beta chains from one sample in a study of T cells in Graves' hyperthyroidism and ophthalmopathy. TCRdb used MiXCR to reprocess the multiplex PCR reads, holding one entry per CDR3 protein. The table has fewer than 450,000 distinct CDR3 sequences, roughly 17% seen once; the top ten hold around a third. The sample taken for sequencing was blood. The receptors shown here come from a woman between 25 and 40 years old with Graves' hyperthyroidism that later progressed to Graves' ophthalmopathy. Each CDR3 is given with its conserved first and last residue. D genes are given only for firm matches. Size values are once, few and many counts, or a class for expanded clones, and some rows have none.

.	TRBV20-1	TRBJ2-2	13	many	CSARNRYTGELFF	TGCAGTGCTAGGAACAGATACACCGGGGAGCTGTTTTTT
.	TRBV15	TRBJ2-2	13	.	CATSRGDLGELFF	TGTGCCACCAGTAGGGGGGATCTCGGGGAGCTGTTTTTT
.	TRBV28	TRBJ2-1	12	few	CTTGTAPNEQFF	TGTACCACCGGGACCGCCCCCAATGAGCAGTTCTTC
TRBD1	TRBV30	TRBJ1-2	13	many	CAWGEGAHYGYTF	TGTGCCTGGGGCGAGGGGGCCCACTATGGCTACACCTTC
TRBD1	TRBV12-3/TRBV12-4	TRBJ2-1	16	.	CASSSLTGGTYNEQFF	TGTGCCAGCAGTTCCCTGACAGGGGGCACCTACAATGAGCAGTTCTTC
.	TRBV7-9	TRBJ1-1	14	.	CASSPDRVDTEAFF	TGTGCCAGCAGCCCAGACAGAGTAGACACTGAAGCTTTCTTT
TRBD2	TRBV5-1	TRBJ2-1	19	.	CASSLKGGASGLAGNEQFF	TGCGCCAGCAGCCTGAAGGGGGGCGCGTCGGGACTAGCGGGAAATGAGCAGTTCTTC
TRBD1	TRBV27	TRBJ2-3	15	.	CASSLQGALADTQYF	TGTGCCAGCAGTTTACAGGGGGCGTTAGCAGATACGCAGTATTTT
TRBD1	TRBV9	TRBJ1-2	15	.	CASSGSGQGGYGYTF	TGTGCCAGCAGCGGGTCTGGACAGGGAGGCTATGGCTACACCTTC
TRBD1	TRBV18	TRBJ1-2	15	.	CASSPGQVFNYGYTF	TGTGCCAGCTCACCAGGACAGGTTTTTAACTATGGCTACACCTTC
.	TRBV9	TRBJ1-6	15	.	CASSAAGGYNSPLHF	TGTGCCAGCAGCGCTGCCGGGGGCTACAATTCACCCCTCCACTTT
.	TRBV3-1	TRBJ2-5	17	.	CASSPDLGGAKRETQYF	TGTGCCAGCTCACCCGATTTAGGGGGGGCCAAGAGAGAGACCCAGTACTTC
.	TRBV10-2	TRBJ2-1	12	many	CASSESYNEQFF	TGTGCCAGCAGTGAGTCCTACAATGAGCAGTTCTTC
.	TRBV3-1	TRBJ1-3	16	many	CASSQSSGNSGNTIYF	TGTGCCAGCAGCCAAAGTTCGGGAAACTCTGGAAACACCATATATTTT
.	TRBV12-3/TRBV12-4	TRBJ1-5	19	many	CASSLSRGGELWSNQPQHF	TGTGCCAGCAGTTTATCTCGGGGAGGAGAGCTATGGAGCAATCAGCCCCAGCATTTT
.	TRBV27	TRBJ2-7	15	few	CASSPLGPFSYEQYF	TGTGCCAGCAGTCCGTTAGGTCCCTTCTCCTACGAGCAGTACTTC
.	TRBV19	TRBJ2-7	13	many	CASSMAGPYEQYF	TGTGCCAGTAGTATGGCAGGCCCCTACGAGCAGTACTTC
.	TRBV7-2	TRBJ2-7	13	many	CASSPGPRREQYF	TGTGCCAGCAGCCCAGGACCCAGGAGGGAGCAGTACTTC
TRBD1	TRBV7-9	TRBJ1-1	14	many	CASSERTGNTEAFF	TGTGCCAGCAGCGAAAGGACAGGGAACACTGAAGCTTTCTTT
TRBD2	TRBV2	TRBJ2-3	16	.	CASSEMPSGSADTQYF	TGTGCCAGCAGTGAAATGCCTAGCGGGAGCGCAGATACGCAGTATTTT
.	TRBV27	TRBJ2-1	15	many	CASSSYGSPYNEQFF	TGTGCCAGCAGTAGTTACGGTTCCCCCTACAATGAGCAGTTCTTC
TRBD2	TRBV28	TRBJ2-3	15	many	CASSLSGFGTDTQYF	TGTGCCAGCAGTCTTAGCGGGTTCGGGACCGATACGCAGTATTTT
.	TRBV24-1	TRBJ2-5	16	many	CATSDPRPGLGETQYF	TGTGCCACCAGTGACCCAAGGCCAGGGTTGGGGGAGACCCAGTACTTC
.	TRBV11-2	TRBJ2-7	14	many	CASSLGQASYEQYF	TGTGCCAGCAGCTTAGGTCAGGCGTCCTACGAGCAGTACTTC
.	TRBV7-3	TRBJ2-5	16	.	CASSLTGASKAETQYF	TGTGCCAGCAGCTTAACGGGAGCCTCCAAGGCGGAGACCCAGTACTTC
.	TRBV30	TRBJ1-2	15	few	CAWSGRSSPYSGYTF	TGTGCCTGGAGTGGACGGAGTAGTCCCTACTCTGGCTACACCTTC
.	TRBV10-3	TRBJ2-5	13	many	CASRAQQQETQYF	TGTGCCTCCCGAGCGCAGCAACAAGAGACCCAGTACTTC